These 17 T cell receptor beta chains came from one sample sequenced in a study of T cell changes during pregnancy in multiple sclerosis (dated by TCRdb to the late 2010s). Library preparation was by the immunoSEQ multiplex PCR assay. TCRdb carries this immuneACCESS record with in-frame sequences only. Its versions omit some clonotypes, under half of them owing to an unresolved V gene in the studies checked, with the rest unexplained. In all, the sample holds about 44,000 clones, and approximately 96% of those were seen once. Jointly, the top ten make up roughly 0.8% of the sample. This specimen was peripheral blood, taken in the second trimester of pregnancy. The receptors were sampled from a female donor with multiple sclerosis, enrolled in a pregnancy study.

This chain links TRBV13 with TRBJ2-4; a weak D match, TRBD1 (5 bases). Germline V gene lookup returns CDR1 PRHDT and CDR2 FYEKMQ (reference sequence). Trimming left V 6 bases short and J 7 bases short, with 19 bases between. The CDR3 sequence is 15 residues long. CDR3 amino acids: CASSQKKGHLNIQYF. DNA for the CDR3: TGTGCCAGCAGTCAAAAAAAGGGGCATTTGAACATTCAGTACTTC.

A single count supports this clone. This chain joins TRBV10-3 and TRBJ2-1; 12 bases align to TRBD2. In germline, CDR1 is ENHRY, CDR2 SYGVKD. The CDR3 extends over 16 amino acids. J was trimmed by 5 bases and V by 1 base; bases with no gene match: 3. The CDR3 sequence is CAISELRTSGDNEQFF. The CDR3 nucleotides are TGTGCCATCAGTGAGTTAAGGACTAGCGGGGACAATGAGCAGTTCTTC.

This rearrangement joins TRBV5-1 to TRBJ2-3; possible D gene TRBD2, 5 bases. Germline CDR1 reads SGHRS; CDR2 reads YFSETQ. This CDR3 contains 15 residues. V lost 4 bases and J lost 0, with 12 bases in between. The CDR3 is CASSPVGGSTDTQYF. The CDR3 bases are TGCGCCAGCAGCCCCGTCGGCGGGAGCACAGATACGCAGTATTTT.

DNA of the CDR3: TGCGCCAGCAGCTTGACCAGCGGGAGTCGCGCCGAGACCCAGTACTTC. Protein product: CASSLTSGSRAETQYF. V is TRBV5-1 and J is TRBJ2-5; 8 bases agree with TRBD2. V trimming: 1 base; J trimming: 5 bases; junction bases outside the gene matches: 10. The germline V gene encodes CDR1 SGHRS and CDR2 YFSETQ. This CDR3 has 16 residues.

V gene TRBV29-1 combines with J gene TRBJ2-1; tentative D call: TRBD2 (5 bases). Trimming pared 6 bases from V and 7 bases from J, leaving 10 bases between. CDR3 size: 11 residues. Germline V gene lookup returns CDR1 SQVTM and CDR2 ANQGSEA. The CDR3 here is CSVSRENEQFF. The CDR3 nucleotides read TGCAGCGTCAGCCGGGAAAATGAGCAGTTCTTC.

The chain joins TRBV6-1 to TRBJ1-1; perhaps TRBD1 as D (5 bases). With 7 bases removed from V and 1 base from J, the gap between germline ends came to 10 bases. This CDR3 is built from 13 residues. Per the germline V gene, CDR1 is MNHNS and CDR2 is SASEGT. The CDR3 spells CASKVDTNTEAFF. CDR3 sequence (DNA): TGTGCCAGCAAAGTGGACACGAACACTGAAGCTTTCTTT.

V usage is TRBV9 and J usage is TRBJ2-1, with D hard to call. Germline CDR1 is SGDLS and CDR2 is YYNGEE. This CDR3 has 15 residues. V was clipped by 3 bases and J by 6 bases, with 16 bases between them. CDR3: CASSAQVGQSNEQFF. CDR3 in DNA: TGTGCCAGCAGCGCCCAGGTTGGGCAATCCAATGAGCAGTTCTTC.

The chain recombines TRBV9 with TRBJ1-2, with 7 bases identical to TRBD1. The CDR3 runs 13 residues. With 4 bases clipped from V and 5 bases from J, the junction kept 5 bases outside the gene matches. Germline V lookup: CDR1 SGDLS, CDR2 YYNGEE. DNA for the CDR3: TGTGCCAGCAGCCCGGGGACAGCGTATGGCTACACCTTC. This encodes CASSPGTAYGYTF.

V usage is TRBV7-6 and J usage is TRBJ2-2; D ambiguous. Germline CDR1 is SGHVS and CDR2 is FNYEAQ. The CDR3 is 16 residues long. The V end was cut by 3 bases, the J end by 0 bases, with 11 bases between. DNA for the CDR3: TGTGCCAGCAGCTTTGGGCAGGCTACGAACACCGGGGAGCTGTTTTTT. As protein: CASSFGQATNTGELFF.

The rearrangement links TRBV14 to TRBJ2-3; D perhaps matches TRBD2 (5 bases). V lost 0 bases to trimming and J lost 4 bases, with 14 bases between them. Germline V gives CDR1 SGHDN, CDR2 FVKESK. This CDR3 is 16 amino acids long. As DNA, the CDR3 is TGTGCCAGCAGCCAAGACGTATCGGGGTTAGCAGATACGCAGTATTTT. Protein product: CASSQDVSGLADTQYF.

The chain employs TRBV5-1 and TRBJ2-2, with unresolved D. Between the trimmed V and J ends, which lost 7 bases and 4 bases, there was a span of 11 bases. The CDR3 contains 13 residues. The germline V gene has CDR1 SGHRS and CDR2 YFSETQ. The CDR3 spells CASPDGGTGELFF. The CDR3 coding sequence is TGCGCCAGCCCAGACGGCGGCACCGGGGAGCTGTTTTTT.

The V and J genes are TRBV11-2 and TRBJ2-7, with 8 bases lining up with TRBD1. This CDR3 region has 16 residues. Germline assignment: CDR1 SGHAT and CDR2 FQNNGV. J lost 5 bases, V lost 4 bases, and 13 bases had no gene match. The CDR3 region is CASSSFLQGEKHEQYF. CDR3 coding DNA: TGTGCCAGCAGCTCCTTTCTACAGGGGGAGAAGCACGAGCAGTACTTC.

This clone showed up just once. This rearrangement joins TRBV7-9 to TRBJ2-7, with a weak D call TRBD1 (7 bases). V was clipped by 2 bases and J by 7 bases, with 18 bases between them. Per the germline V gene, CDR1 is SEHNR and CDR2 is FQNEAQ (reference sequence). The CDR3 has 15 residues. CDR3 sequence reads: CASSLMEGAAWEQYF. CDR3 DNA: TGTGCCAGCAGCTTAATGGAGGGGGCCGCTTGGGAGCAGTACTTC. Variable domain in full (rest from reference TRBV7-9 and TRBJ2-7): DTGVSQNPRHKITKRGQNVTFRCDPISEHNRLYWYRQTLGQGPEFLTYFQNEAQLEKSRLLSDRFSAERPKGSFSTLEIQRTEQGDSAMYLCASSLMEGAAWEQYFGPGTRLTVT.

This clone is a singleton in its sample. The chain joins TRBV19 to TRBJ2-7; 8 nucleotides agree with TRBD1. The CDR3 has 15 residues. Per the germline V gene, CDR1 is LNHDA and CDR2 is SQIVND (reference sequence). V was clipped by 6 bases and J by 4 bases; unmatched bases: 11. CDR3 DNA sequence: TGTGCCAGTAGCAGCCCGGCAGGGGGCGCGTACGAGCAGTACTTC. Amino acids: CASSSPAGGAYEQYF.

This chain uses TRBV6-1 with TRBJ2-3; 10 nucleotides agree with TRBD2. Germline CDR1 MNHNS, CDR2 SASEGT. The CDR3 contains 15 residues. J gave up 2 bases and V 4 bases, and 3 bases lay outside the gene matches. The CDR3 DNA reads as TGTGCCAGCAGTGCTACTAGCGGGACCACAGATACGCAGTATTTT. Amino acids: CASSATSGTTDTQYF.

V gene TRBV29-1 combines with J gene TRBJ2-1; 16 bases are shared with TRBD2. V lost 7 bases to trimming and J lost 8 bases; unmatched junction nucleotides: 20. CDR3 size: 19 residues. The germline V gene has CDR1 SQVTM and CDR2 ANQGSEA. For the CDR3, the DNA is TGCAGCGGTGGGACGGGACTAGCGGGAGGGCTTTTCAGAAAAGATGAGCAGTTCTTC. Protein product: CSGGTGLAGGLFRKDEQFF.

The count of this clone is one. The chain has TRBV7-8 and TRBJ2-5; D remains unclear. CDR1 is SGHVS and CDR2 is FQNEAQ in the germline V gene. With 2 bases removed from V and 0 bases from J, the gap between germline ends came to 10 bases. There are 15 residues in the CDR3. CDR3 bases: TGTGCCAGCAGCTTATTGCTCAGTAACCAAGAGACCCAGTACTTC. Translation gives CASSLLLSNQETQYF. The full variable domain, with the rest looked up from reference TRBV7-8 and TRBJ2-5, is GAGVSQSPRYKVAKRGQDVALRCDPISGHVSLFWYQQALGQGPEFLTYFQNEAQLDKSGLPSDRFFAERPEGSVSTLKIQRTQQEDSAVYLCASSLLLSNQETQYFGPGTRLLVL.